The 16 T cell receptor beta chains listed next were all sequenced from one sample in a study of T-cell memory formation after mild COVID-19. TCRdb re-called the 5' RACE reads with MiXCR, one entry per CDR3 protein. This sample carries around 470,000 distinct CDR3 sequences, 20% of them seen once, and the ten largest clones take 8.4%. Sequences were obtained from PBMCs or a T cell subset sorted from them (not recorded which). All receptors come from an adult woman who had mild COVID-19 (a few samples of this study predate the infection). Cell type and time point are not known.

This clonotype came up many times. This chain connects TRBV7-9 to TRBJ1-1; D may be TRBD1 (6 bases). This CDR3 has 12 residues. CDR1 and CDR2 (germline): SEHNR, FQNEAQ (reference sequence). V lost 10 bases and J 1 base, leaving 10 bases between the germline ends. The CDR3 sequence: CATQGQNTEAFF. CDR3 in DNA: TGTGCCACACAGGGTCAGAACACTGAAGCTTTCTTT.

J is TRBJ2-7 and V is TRBV27; TRBD1 might be the D (5 bases). The ends were cut back, 3 bases at V and 2 bases at J, with 14 bases in the middle. The CDR3 length is 15 residues. Germline assignment: CDR1 MNHEY and CDR2 SMNVEV (reference sequence). CDR3 DNA: TGTGCCAGCAGTTTCTCAGGAGACAGTCCCTACGAGCAGTACTTC. Its protein is CASSFSGDSPYEQYF.

This clonotype showed up many times. V is TRBV11-2 and J is TRBJ2-3, with 10 bases matching TRBD2. Germline-derived CDR1 and CDR2 are SGHAT and FQNNGV. With V trimmed by 4 bases and J by 6 bases, 10 bases remained unmatched. CDR3 length: 16 amino acids. In DNA, the CDR3 is TGTGCCAGCAGCTCTTTACTAGCGGGGAGGGGGGATACGCAGTATTTT. Protein: CASSSLLAGRGDTQYF.

This chain uses TRBV7-2 with TRBJ2-7, with 8 bases fitting TRBD1. The germline V gene has CDR1 SGHTA and CDR2 FQGNSA. This CDR3 spans 16 amino acids. With V trimmed by 3 bases and J by 3 bases, 10 bases remained unmatched. The DNA for the CDR3 is TGTGCCAGCAGCTTCAGGGGGCGCGGTTCCCACTACGAGCAGTACTTC. This codes for CASSFRGRGSHYEQYF.

The chain combines TRBV7-9 with TRBJ2-3; no clear D gene. Deletions cut 11 bases from V and 4 bases from J, with 10 bases between. CDR1 and CDR2 from the germline V gene are SEHNR and FQNEAQ (reference sequence). The CDR3 loop spans 11 amino acids. The CDR3 DNA reads TGTGCCTTGCAGGAGCCAGATACGCAGTATTTT. Protein sequence: CALQEPDTQYF.

In this sample, this clonotype turned up a few times. The chain is built from TRBV6-2 or TRBV6-3 and TRBJ2-3; 10 nucleotides agree with TRBD2. Germline V CDR1 and CDR2: MNHEY, SVGEGT. This CDR3 has 16 amino acids. J was trimmed by 4 bases and V by 2 bases; bases with no gene match: 6. The CDR3 sequence is CASSYVRGLASDTQYF. The CDR3 DNA follows: TGTGCCAGCAGTTACGTAAGGGGACTAGCGTCAGATACGCAGTATTTT.

Only a few counts were recorded for this clonotype. The V and J genes are TRBV18 and TRBJ1-5, with D perhaps matching TRBD1 (6 bases). CDR1 and CDR2 (germline): KGHSH, LQKENI. The CDR3 extends over 13 amino acids. Trimming shortened V by 4 bases and J by 11 bases, and 15 bases separated the two germline ends. The DNA for the CDR3 is TGTGCCAGCTCACTTAATGGACAGAGTGCCCAGCATTTT. Translated: CASSLNGQSAQHF.

This clonotype was seen more than once but under ten times. The chain is built from TRBV15 and TRBJ2-2, with D perhaps TRBD1 (6 bases). Per germline, CDR1 LNHNV and CDR2 YYDKDF (reference sequence). This CDR3 is 16 amino acids long. With 3 bases removed from V and 0 bases from J, the gap between germline ends came to 11 bases. CDR3 bases: TGTGCCACCAGCAGGGACAGTTCTGCGAACACCGGGGAGCTGTTTTTT. Its protein is CATSRDSSANTGELFF.

The rearrangement links TRBV20-1 to TRBJ2-3; D is possibly TRBD2 (5 bases). V was shortened by 1 base and J by 3 bases, with 14 bases between the two germline ends. This CDR3 has 15 residues. Germline V gene lookup returns CDR1 DFQATT and CDR2 SNEGSKA (reference sequence). CDR3 DNA: TGCAGTGCTAGAGTACGTGGGAGTAGTACAGATACGCAGTATTTT. Translation gives CSARVRGSSTDTQYF.

A few counts support this clonotype. The chain has TRBV6-5 and TRBJ1-5; 11 nucleotides align to TRBD1. V was pared by 5 bases and J by 1 base, with 4 bases of the junction left unmatched. CDR1 is MNHEY, CDR2 SVGAGI, per germline. The CDR3 sequence is 16 residues long. This CDR3 is CASSPGTGGSNQPQHF. CDR3 nucleotide sequence: TGTGCCAGCAGTCCCGGGACAGGGGGGAGCAATCAGCCCCAGCATTTT.

This chain uses TRBV2 with TRBJ2-6, with 9 bases matching TRBD1. Trimming removed 6 bases from V and 0 bases from J; junction bases left unmatched: 9. In germline, CDR1 is SNHLY, CDR2 FYNNEI. This CDR3 is built from 18 residues. The CDR3 DNA is TGTGCCAGCAGGGGGGGGACAGGGCACCTCTCTGGGGCCAACGTCCTGACTTTC. Encoded protein: CASRGGTGHLSGANVLTF.

Only a few counts were recorded for this clonotype. The chain joins TRBV12-3 or TRBV12-4 to TRBJ1-5; 7 bases match TRBD1. This CDR3 spans 16 amino acids. Unmatched junction bases numbered 6, after V lost 4 bases and J lost 0 bases. Written as DNA, the CDR3 is TGTGCCAGCAGTTCCGGGACAGCGACTAGCAATCAGCCCCAGCATTTT. Residues: CASSSGTATSNQPQHF.

The genes are TRBV12-3 or TRBV12-4 and TRBJ1-2; 9 bases map to TRBD1. The CDR3 sequence is 13 residues long. Trimming cost V 7 bases and J 4 bases; bases outside gene matches: 4. Here the CDR3 reads CASTPGQGYGYTF. The DNA of the CDR3 is TGTGCCAGCACCCCGGGACAGGGCTATGGCTACACCTTC.

The gene calls are TRBV4-2 and TRBJ2-1; D might be TRBD2 (6 bases). The germline V and J ends were trimmed by 0 bases and 1 base, with 10 bases remaining between them. The CDR3 runs to 16 residues. The V gene's germline CDR1 is LGHNA and CDR2 YNFKEQ. DNA of the CDR3: TGTGCCAGCAGCCAAGATCCAGCGGGTTCCTACAATGAGCAGTTCTTC. It translates to CASSQDPAGSYNEQFF.

V gene TRBV6-1 combines with J gene TRBJ1-2, with TRBD1 matching 7 bases. The CDR3 loop spans 16 amino acids. V was pared by 0 bases and J by 4 bases, with 8 bases of the junction left unmatched. Germline CDR1 MNHNS, CDR2 SASEGT. In nucleotides, the CDR3 is TGTGCCAGCAGTGAAGCAACAGGGGTCTCATCCTATGGCTACACCTTC. The encoded protein is CASSEATGVSSYGYTF.

This clonotype was observed a handful of times. The rearrangement uses TRBV2 and TRBJ1-1; D is unclear. The CDR3 length is 14 residues. V lost 6 bases and J lost 1, with 12 bases in between. CDR1 and CDR2 (germline): SNHLY, FYNNEI. The CDR3 DNA sequence: TGTGCCAGCAGCTTCGCCCTCCCGAACACTGAAGCTTTCTTT. It specifies CASSFALPNTEAFF.